The entry below gives a single T cell receptor beta chain sequence along with its context. Its antigen is still unknown. Assay: immunoSEQ multiplex PCR; the TCRdb copy retains only in-frame clones and omits some. The sample has some 110,000 clones, approximately 92% seen once; the top ten hold 0.2% to 0.25%. CDR3 length: 15 amino acids. CDR1 is SGHRS, CDR2 YFSETQ, per germline. V gave up 3 bases and J gave up 2 bases; unmatched junction bases: 4. The sample originates from a study of graft-versus-host responses after intestinal transplantation. In the study overall: Multivisceral, liver-intestinal, or isolated intestinal transplants were performed in recipients. The recipients all started with anti-thymocyte globulin induction and then took tacrolimus and steroids for 2 to 4 years. General study results and limits: GvH clones were identified in recipient marrow, with some first appearing in ileum or blood.

This sample comprised unstimulated CD4+ T cells sorted from spleen or lymph node cells, obtained before transplant. The chain is built from TRBV5-1 and TRBJ2-3, with 9 bases lining up with TRBD2. The source is a human donor who was the organ donor for an intestinal transplant. This CDR3 reads CASSWASGATDTQYF. Here the CDR3 DNA reads TGCGCCAGCAGCTGGGCTAGCGGGGCCACAGATACGCAGTATTTT.